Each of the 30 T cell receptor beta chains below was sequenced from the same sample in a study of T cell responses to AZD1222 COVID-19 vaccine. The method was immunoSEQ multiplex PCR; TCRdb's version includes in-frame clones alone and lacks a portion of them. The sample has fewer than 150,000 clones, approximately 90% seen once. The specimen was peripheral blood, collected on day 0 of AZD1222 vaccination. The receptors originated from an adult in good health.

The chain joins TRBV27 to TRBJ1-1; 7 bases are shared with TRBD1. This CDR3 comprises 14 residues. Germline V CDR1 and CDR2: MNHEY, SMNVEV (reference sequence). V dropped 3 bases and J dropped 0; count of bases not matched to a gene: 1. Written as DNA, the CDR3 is TGTGCCAGCAGTTTTAGGGGGCTGAACACTGAAGCTTTCTTT. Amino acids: CASSFRGLNTEAFF.

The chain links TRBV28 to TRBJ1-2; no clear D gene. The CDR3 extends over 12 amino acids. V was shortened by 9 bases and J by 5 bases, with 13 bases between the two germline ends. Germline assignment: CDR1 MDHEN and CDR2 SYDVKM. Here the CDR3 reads CASQGSGYGYTF. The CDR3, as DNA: TGTGCCAGTCAAGGGTCGGGGTATGGCTACACCTTC.

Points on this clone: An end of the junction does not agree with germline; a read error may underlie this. The CDR3 nucleotides are TGTGCTAGCAGCTTAGGGGGTATAGCGGGAGTTATGGAGACCCAGTACTTC. As protein: CASSLGGIAGVMETQYF. This rearrangement joins TRBV7-7 to TRBJ2-5; 9 nucleotides match TRBD2. The CDR3 length is 17 residues. Per germline, CDR1 SSHAT and CDR2 FNYEAQ (reference sequence).

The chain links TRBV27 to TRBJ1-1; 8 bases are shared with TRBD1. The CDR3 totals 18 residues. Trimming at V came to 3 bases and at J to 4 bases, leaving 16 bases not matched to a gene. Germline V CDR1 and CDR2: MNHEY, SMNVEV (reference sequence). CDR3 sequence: CASSFRPLPQGDITEAFF. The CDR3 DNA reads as TGTGCCAGCAGTTTTAGACCACTACCACAGGGGGATATCACTGAAGCTTTCTTT.

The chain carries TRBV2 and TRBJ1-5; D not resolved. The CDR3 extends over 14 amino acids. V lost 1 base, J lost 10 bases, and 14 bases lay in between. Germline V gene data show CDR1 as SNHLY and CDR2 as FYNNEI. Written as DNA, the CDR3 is TGTGCCAGCAGTGAAGGGCAGGTTTTCTCTCCCCAGCATTTT. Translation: CASSEGQVFSPQHF.

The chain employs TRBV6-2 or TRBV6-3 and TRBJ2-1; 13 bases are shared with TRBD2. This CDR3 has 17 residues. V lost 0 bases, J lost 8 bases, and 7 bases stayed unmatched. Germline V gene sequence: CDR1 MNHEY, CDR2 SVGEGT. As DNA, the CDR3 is TGTGCCAGCAGTTACTCGAAGGGGACTAGCGGGACCGATGAGCAGTTCTTC. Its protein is CASSYSKGTSGTDEQFF.

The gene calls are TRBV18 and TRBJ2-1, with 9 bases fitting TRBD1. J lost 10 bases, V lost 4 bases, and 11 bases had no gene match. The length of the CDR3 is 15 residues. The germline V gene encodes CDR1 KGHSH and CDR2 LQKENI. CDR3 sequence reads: CASSRIQGATGEQFF. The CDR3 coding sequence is TGTGCCAGCTCACGGATACAGGGGGCGACGGGGGAGCAGTTCTTC. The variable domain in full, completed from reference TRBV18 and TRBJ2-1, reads NAGVMQNPRHLVRRRGQEARLRCSPMKGHSHVYWYRQLPEEGLKFMVYLQKENIIDESGMPKERFSAEFPKEGPSILRIQQVVRGDSAAYFCASSRIQGATGEQFFGPGTRLTVL.

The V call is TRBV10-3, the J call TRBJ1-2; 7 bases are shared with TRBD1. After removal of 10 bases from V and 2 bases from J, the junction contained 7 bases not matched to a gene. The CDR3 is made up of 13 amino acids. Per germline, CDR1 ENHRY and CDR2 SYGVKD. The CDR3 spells CATSGQPNYGYTF. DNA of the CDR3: TGTGCCACCTCGGGACAGCCAAACTATGGCTACACCTTC.

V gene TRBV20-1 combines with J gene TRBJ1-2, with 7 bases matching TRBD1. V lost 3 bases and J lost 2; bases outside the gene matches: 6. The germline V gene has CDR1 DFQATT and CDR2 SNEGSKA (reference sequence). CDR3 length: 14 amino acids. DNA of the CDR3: TGCAGTGCTAGTACAGGGGATACGAACTATGGCTACACCTTC. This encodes CSASTGDTNYGYTF.

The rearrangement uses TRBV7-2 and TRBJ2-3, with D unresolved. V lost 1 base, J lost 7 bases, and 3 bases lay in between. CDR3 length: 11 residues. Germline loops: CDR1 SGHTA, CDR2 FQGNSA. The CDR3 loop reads CASSLEYTQYF. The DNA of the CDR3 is TGTGCCAGCAGCTTAGAATATACGCAGTATTTT.

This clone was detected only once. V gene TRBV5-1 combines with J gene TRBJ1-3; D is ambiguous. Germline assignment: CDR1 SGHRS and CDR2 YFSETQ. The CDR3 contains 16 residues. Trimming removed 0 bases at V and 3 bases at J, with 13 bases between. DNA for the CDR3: TGCGCCAGCAGCTTGGCGCCGACTAGCGATGGAAACACCATATATTTT. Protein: CASSLAPTSDGNTIYF.

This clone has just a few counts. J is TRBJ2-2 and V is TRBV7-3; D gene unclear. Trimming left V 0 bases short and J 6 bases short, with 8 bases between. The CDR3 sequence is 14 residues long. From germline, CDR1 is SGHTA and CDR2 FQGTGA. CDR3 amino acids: CASSLTLGAGELFF. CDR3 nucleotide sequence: TGTGCCAGCAGCTTAACCCTGGGCGCCGGGGAGCTGTTTTTT.

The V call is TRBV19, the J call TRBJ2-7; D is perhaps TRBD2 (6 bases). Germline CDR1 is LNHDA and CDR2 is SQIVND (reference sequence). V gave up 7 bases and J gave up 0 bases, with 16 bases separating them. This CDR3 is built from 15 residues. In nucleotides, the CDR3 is TGTGCCAGTAAGCCGGGACTGTCGGTCTCCTACGAGCAGTACTTC. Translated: CASKPGLSVSYEQYF.

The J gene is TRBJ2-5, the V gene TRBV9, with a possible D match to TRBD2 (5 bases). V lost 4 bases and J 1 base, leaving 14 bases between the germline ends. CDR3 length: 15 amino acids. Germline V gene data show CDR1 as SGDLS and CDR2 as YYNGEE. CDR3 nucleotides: TGTGCCAGCAGCCCCCGGCCCGGACTCCAAGAGACCCAGTACTTC. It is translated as CASSPRPGLQETQYF.

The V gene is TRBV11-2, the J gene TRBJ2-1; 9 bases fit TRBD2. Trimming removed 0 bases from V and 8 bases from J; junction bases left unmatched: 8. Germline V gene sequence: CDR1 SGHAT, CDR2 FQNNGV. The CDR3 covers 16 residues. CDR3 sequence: CASSLDRGGAGYEQFF. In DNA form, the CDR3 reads TGTGCCAGCAGCTTAGATCGCGGGGGGGCCGGCTATGAGCAGTTCTTC.

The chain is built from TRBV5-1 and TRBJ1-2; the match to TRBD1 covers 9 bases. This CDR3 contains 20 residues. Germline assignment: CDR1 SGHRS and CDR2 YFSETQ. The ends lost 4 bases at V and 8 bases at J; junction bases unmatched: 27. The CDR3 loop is CASSLPETRDRVLVLGGYTF. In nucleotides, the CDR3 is TGCGCCAGCAGCCTGCCAGAAACCCGGGACAGGGTCCTAGTACTAGGCGGCTACACCTTC.

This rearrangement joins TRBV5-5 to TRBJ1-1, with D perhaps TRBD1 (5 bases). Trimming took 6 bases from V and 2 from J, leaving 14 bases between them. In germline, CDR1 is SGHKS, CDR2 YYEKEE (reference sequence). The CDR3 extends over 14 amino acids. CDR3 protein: CASNLGGVNTEAFF. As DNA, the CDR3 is TGTGCCAGCAACCTGGGGGGGGTTAACACTGAAGCTTTCTTT.

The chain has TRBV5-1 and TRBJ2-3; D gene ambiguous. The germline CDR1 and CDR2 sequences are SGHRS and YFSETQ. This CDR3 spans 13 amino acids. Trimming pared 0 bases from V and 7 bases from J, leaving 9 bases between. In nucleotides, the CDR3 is TGCGCCAGCAGCTTGGATCTAGTGAATACGCAGTATTTT. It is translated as CASSLDLVNTQYF.

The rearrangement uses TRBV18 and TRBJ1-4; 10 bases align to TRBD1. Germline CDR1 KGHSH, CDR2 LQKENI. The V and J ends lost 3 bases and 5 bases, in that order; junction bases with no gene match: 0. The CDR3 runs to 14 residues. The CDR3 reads CASSPGQGNEKLFF. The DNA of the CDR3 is TGTGCCAGCTCACCGGGACAGGGGAATGAAAAACTGTTTTTT.

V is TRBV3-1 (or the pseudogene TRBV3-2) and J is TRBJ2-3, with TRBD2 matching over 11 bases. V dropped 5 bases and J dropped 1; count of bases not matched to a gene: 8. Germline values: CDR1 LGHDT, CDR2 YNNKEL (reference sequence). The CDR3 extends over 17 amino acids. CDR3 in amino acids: CASSYPGLAAGTDTQYF. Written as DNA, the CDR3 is TGTGCCAGCAGCTACCCGGGACTAGCGGCGGGCACAGATACGCAGTATTTT.

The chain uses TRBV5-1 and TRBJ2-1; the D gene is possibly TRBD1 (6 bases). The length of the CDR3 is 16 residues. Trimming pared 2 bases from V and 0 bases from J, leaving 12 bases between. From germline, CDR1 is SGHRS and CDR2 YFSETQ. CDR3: CASSFGQSSSYNEQFF. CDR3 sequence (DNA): TGCGCCAGCAGCTTCGGACAGTCGAGCTCCTACAATGAGCAGTTCTTC.

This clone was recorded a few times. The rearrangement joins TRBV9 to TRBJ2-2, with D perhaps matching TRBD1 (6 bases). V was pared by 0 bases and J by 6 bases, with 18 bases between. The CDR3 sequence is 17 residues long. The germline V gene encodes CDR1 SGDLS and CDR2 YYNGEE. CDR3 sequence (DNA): TGTGCCAGCAGCGTAGGAGGGGGTTTGTGGGGTGCCGGGGAGCTGTTTTTT. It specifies CASSVGGGLWGAGELFF. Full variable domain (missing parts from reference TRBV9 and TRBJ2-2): DSGVTQTPKHLITATGQRVTLRCSPRSGDLSVYWYQQSLDQGLQFLIQYYNGEERAKGNILERFSAQQFPDLHSELNLSSLELGDSALYFCASSVGGGLWGAGELFFGEGSRLTVL.

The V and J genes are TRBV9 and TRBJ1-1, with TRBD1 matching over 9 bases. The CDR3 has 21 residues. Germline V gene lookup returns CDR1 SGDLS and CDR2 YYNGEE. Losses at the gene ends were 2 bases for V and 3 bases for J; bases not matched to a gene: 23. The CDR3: CASSVGPLDAVRTGAHTEAFF. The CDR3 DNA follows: TGTGCCAGCAGCGTGGGTCCCCTGGATGCGGTGAGGACAGGGGCACACACTGAAGCTTTCTTT.

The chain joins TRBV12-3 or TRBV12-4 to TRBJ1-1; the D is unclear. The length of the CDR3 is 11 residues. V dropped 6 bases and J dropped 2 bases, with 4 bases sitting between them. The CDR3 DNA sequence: TGTGCCAGCAGACAAAACACTGAAGCTTTCTTT. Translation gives CASRQNTEAFF.

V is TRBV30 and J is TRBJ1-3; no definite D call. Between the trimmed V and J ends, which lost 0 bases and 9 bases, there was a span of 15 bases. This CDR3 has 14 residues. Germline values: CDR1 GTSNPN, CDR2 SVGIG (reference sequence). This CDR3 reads CAWSVTRNLGTIYF. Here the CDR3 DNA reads TGTGCCTGGAGTGTAACCAGAAATCTAGGCACCATATATTTT. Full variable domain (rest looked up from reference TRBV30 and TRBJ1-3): SQTIHQWPATLVQPVGSPLSLECTVEGTSNPNLYWYRQAAGRGLQLLFYSVGIGQISSEVPQNLSASRPQDRQFILSSKKLLLSDSGFYLCAWSVTRNLGTIYFGEGSWLTVV.

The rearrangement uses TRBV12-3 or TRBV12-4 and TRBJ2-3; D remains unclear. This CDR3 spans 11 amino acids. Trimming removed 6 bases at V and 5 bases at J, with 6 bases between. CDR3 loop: CASRAVDTQYF. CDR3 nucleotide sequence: TGTGCCAGCAGGGCCGTAGATACGCAGTATTTT.

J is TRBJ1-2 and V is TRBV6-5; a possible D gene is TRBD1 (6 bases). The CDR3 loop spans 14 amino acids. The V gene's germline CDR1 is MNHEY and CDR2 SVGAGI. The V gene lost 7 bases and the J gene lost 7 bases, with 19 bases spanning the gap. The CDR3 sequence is CASIVSGEGSGYTF. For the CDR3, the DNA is TGTGCCAGCATCGTCTCAGGGGAAGGTAGTGGCTACACCTTC.

CDR3 residues: CASSIGHRGGQPQHF. The DNA for the CDR3 is TGTGCCAGTAGTATAGGTCACAGGGGAGGGCAGCCCCAGCATTTT. The rearrangement links TRBV19 to TRBJ1-5; 7 bases map to TRBD1. This CDR3 region has 15 residues. The germline V gene has CDR1 LNHDA and CDR2 SQIVND (reference sequence). After removal of 1 base from V and 7 bases from J, the junction contained 7 bases not matched to a gene.

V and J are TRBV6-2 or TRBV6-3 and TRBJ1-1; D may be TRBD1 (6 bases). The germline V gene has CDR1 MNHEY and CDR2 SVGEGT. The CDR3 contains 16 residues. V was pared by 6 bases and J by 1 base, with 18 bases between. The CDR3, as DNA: TGTGCCAGCAGCCCCCCCAGGGGACAAAGGAACACTGAAGCTTTCTTT. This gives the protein CASSPPRGQRNTEAFF.

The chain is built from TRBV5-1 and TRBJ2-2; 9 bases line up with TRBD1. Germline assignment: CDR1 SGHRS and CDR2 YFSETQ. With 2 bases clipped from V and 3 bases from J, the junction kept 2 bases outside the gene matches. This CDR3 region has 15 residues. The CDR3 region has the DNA TGCGCCAGCAGCTTAGGGGACAGGGACACCGGGGAGCTGTTTTTT. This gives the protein CASSLGDRDTGELFF.